This TCR beta chain came from a study of T cells after posttransplantation cyclophosphamide. There are 15 residues in the CDR3. Trimming removed 6 bases from V and 1 base from J; junction bases left unmatched: 6. This clone occurred many times. The repertoire was sequenced with immunoSEQ multiplex PCR; TCRdb's copy has only in-frame clones and lacks some. The record shows around 34,000 clones for this sample, with no singletons present. Specimen: PBMCs. This receptor was identified in a woman in her fifties or sixties in good health and a related stem cell transplant donor. V and J are TRBV12-3 or TRBV12-4 and TRBJ1-5; 7 bases agree with TRBD1. The CDR3 DNA sequence: TGTGCCAGCAGCCTCATGGGACAGAGCAATCAGCCCCAGCATTTT. Its translation is CASSLMGQSNQPQHF.